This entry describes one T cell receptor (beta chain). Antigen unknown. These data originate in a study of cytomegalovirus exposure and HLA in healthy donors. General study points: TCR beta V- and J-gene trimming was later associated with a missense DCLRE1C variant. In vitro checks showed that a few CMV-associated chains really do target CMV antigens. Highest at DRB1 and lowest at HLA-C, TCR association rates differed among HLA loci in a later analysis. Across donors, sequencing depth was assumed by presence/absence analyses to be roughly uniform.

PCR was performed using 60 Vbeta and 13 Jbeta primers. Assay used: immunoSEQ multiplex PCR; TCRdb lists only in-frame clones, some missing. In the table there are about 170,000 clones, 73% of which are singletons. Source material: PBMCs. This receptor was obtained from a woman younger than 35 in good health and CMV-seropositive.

In DNA, the CDR3 is TGTGCCAGCACCACCACGACAGGGAGTGCTTTCTTT. Translated: CASTTTTGSAFF. The chain joins TRBV6-1 to TRBJ1-1, with TRBD1 identical over 7 bases. Trimming took 7 bases from V and 11 from J; bases not matched to a gene: 10. The CDR3 sequence is 12 residues long. In germline, CDR1 is MNHNS, CDR2 SASEGT.